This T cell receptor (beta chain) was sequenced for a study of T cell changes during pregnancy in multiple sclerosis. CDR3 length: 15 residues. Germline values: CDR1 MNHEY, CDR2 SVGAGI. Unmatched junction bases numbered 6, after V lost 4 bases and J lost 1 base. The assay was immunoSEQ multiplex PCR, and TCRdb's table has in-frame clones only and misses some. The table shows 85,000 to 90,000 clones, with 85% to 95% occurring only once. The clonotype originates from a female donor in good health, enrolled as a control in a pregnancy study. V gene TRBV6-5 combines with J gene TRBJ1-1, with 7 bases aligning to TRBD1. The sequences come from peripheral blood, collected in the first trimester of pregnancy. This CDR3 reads CASSFDRAANTEAFF. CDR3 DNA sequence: TGTGCCAGCAGTTTCGACAGGGCCGCGAACACTGAAGCTTTCTTT.